This section outlines one T cell receptor beta chain sequence together with its context. The sample comes from a study of blood T cell repertoires in COVID-19. About the study: The origin of the acute and convalescent COVID-19 samples was the United States, Italy and Spain.

Per the original methods: Amplification of reference gene primers provided the estimated nucleated cell counts. Only in-frame clones appear in the TCRdb table, and some are missing; sequencing was by immunoSEQ multiplex PCR. That table gives V, J and clone size, and the DNA gave D and trimming. The sample lists under 150,000 clones, roughly three quarters seen once, with about 4% in the top ten. This CDR3 is built from 15 residues. Trimming pared 2 bases from V and 3 bases from J, leaving 17 bases between. Germline V gene data show CDR1 as SQVTM and CDR2 as ANQGSEA. The specimen was peripheral blood. The source is a man in his 60s with acute or convalescent COVID-19. This rearrangement joins TRBV29-1 to TRBJ2-7; D may be TRBD1 (5 bases). CDR3 sequence reads: CSVELQEPARYEQYF. CDR3 sequence (DNA): TGCAGCGTTGAATTACAGGAACCTGCACGCTACGAGCAGTACTTC.